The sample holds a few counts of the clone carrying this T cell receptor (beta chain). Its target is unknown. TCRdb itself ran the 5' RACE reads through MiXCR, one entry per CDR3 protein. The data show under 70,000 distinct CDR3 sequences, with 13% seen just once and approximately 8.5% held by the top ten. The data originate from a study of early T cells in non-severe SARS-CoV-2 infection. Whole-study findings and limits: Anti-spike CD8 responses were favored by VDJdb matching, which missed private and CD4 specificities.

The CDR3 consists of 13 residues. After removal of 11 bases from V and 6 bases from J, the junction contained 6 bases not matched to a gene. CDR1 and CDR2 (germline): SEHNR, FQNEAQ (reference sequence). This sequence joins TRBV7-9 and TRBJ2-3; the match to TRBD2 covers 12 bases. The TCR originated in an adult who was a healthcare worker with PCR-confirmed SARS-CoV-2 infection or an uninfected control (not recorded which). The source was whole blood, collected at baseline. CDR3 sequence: CASRLAGEDTQYF. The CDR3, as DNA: TGTGCCTCCCGACTAGCGGGGGAGGATACGCAGTATTTT.